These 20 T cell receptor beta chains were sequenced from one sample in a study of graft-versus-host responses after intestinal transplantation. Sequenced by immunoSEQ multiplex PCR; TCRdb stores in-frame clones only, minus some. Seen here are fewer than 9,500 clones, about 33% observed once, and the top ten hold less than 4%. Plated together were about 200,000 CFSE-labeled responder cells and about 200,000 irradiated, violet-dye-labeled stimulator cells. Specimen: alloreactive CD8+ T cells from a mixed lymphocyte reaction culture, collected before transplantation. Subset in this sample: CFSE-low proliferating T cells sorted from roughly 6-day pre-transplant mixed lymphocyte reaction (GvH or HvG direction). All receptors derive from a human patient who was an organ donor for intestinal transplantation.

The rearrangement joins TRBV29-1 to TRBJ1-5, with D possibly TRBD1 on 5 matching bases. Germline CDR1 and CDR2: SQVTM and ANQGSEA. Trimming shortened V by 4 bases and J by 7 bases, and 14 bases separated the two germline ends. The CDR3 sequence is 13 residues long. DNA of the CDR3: TGCAGCGTTGCAGATCAGGGAGGCCAGCCCCAGCATTTT. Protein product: CSVADQGGQPQHF.

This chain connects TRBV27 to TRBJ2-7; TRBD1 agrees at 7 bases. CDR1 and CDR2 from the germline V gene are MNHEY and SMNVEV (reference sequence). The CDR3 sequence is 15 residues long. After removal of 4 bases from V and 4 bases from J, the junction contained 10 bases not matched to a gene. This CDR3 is CASSSDRDIGYEQYF. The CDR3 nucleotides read TGTGCCAGCAGTTCAGACAGGGATATAGGGTACGAGCAGTACTTC.

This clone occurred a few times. The CDR3 sequence: CASSQDWGVGYEQYF. In nucleotides, the CDR3 is TGCGCCAGCAGCCAAGATTGGGGGGTTGGTTACGAGCAGTACTTC. The V call is TRBV4-3, the J call TRBJ2-7; a weak D match, TRBD2 (6 bases). The V gene lost 0 bases and the J gene lost 4 bases, with 13 bases spanning the gap. The CDR3 totals 15 residues. Germline V CDR1 and CDR2: LGHNA, YSLEER.

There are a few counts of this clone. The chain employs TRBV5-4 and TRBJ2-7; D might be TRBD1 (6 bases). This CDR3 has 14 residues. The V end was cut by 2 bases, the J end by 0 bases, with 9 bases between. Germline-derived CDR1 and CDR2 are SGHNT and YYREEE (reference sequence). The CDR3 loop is CASSFGTPSYEQYF. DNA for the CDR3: TGTGCCAGCAGCTTCGGGACACCCTCCTACGAGCAGTACTTC.

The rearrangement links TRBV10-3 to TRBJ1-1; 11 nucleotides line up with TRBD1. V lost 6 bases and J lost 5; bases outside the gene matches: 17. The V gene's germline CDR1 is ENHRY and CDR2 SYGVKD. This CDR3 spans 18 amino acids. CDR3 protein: CAIRALSPGQGVLTEAFF. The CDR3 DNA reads TGTGCCATCAGAGCCCTTAGCCCGGGACAGGGGGTATTGACTGAAGCTTTCTTT.

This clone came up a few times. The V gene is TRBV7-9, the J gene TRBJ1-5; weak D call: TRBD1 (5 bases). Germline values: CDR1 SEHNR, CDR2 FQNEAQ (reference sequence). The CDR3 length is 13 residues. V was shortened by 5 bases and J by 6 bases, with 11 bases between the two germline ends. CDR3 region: CASSEVGGQPQHF. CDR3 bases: TGTGCCAGCAGCGAGGTGGGGGGTCAGCCCCAGCATTTT.

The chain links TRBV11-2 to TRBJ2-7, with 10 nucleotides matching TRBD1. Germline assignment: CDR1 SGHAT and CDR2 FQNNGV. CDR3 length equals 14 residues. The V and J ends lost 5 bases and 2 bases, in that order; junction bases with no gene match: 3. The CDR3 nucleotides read TGTGCCAGCAGCACGGGGACAGGGGCCTACGAGCAGTACTTC. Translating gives CASSTGTGAYEQYF. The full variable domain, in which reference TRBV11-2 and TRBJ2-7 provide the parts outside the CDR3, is EAGVAQSPRYKIIEKRQSVAFWCNPISGHATLYWYQQILGQGPKLLIQFQNNGVVDDSQLPKDRFSAERLKGVDSTLKIQPAKLEDSAVYLCASSTGTGAYEQYFGPGTRLTVT.

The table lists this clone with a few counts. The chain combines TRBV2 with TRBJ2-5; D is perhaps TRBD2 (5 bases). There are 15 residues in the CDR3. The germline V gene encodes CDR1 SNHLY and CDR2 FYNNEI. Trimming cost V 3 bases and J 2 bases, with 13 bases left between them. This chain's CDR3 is CASSDPGEGQETQYF. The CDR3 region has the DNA TGTGCCAGCAGTGACCCCGGGGAAGGGCAAGAGACCCAGTACTTC.

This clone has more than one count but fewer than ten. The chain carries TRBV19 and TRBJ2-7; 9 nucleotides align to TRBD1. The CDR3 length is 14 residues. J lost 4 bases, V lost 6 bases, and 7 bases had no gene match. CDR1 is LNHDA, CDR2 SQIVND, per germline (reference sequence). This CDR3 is CASSPGTGQYEQYF. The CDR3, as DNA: TGTGCCAGTAGCCCCGGGACAGGGCAATACGAGCAGTACTTC.

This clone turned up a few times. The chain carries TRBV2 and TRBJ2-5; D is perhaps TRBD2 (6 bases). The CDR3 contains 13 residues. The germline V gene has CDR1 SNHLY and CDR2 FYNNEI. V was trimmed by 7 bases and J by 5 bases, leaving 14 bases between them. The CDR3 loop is CASNGGDGETQYF. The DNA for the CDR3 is TGTGCCAGCAATGGCGGGGATGGCGAGACCCAGTACTTC.

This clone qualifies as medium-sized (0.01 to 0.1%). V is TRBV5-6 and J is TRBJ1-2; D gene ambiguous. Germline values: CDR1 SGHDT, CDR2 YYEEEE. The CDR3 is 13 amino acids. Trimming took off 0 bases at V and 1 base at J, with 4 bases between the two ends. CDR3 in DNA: TGTGCCAGCAGCTTGGTCAATAACTATGGCTACACCTTC. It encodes CASSLVNNYGYTF. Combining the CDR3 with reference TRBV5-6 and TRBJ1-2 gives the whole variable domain DAGVTQSPTHLIKTRGQQVTLRCSPKSGHDTVSWYQQALGQGPQFIFQYYEEEERQRGNFPDRFSGHQFPNYSSELNVNALLLGDSALYLCASSLVNNYGYTFGSGTRLTVV.

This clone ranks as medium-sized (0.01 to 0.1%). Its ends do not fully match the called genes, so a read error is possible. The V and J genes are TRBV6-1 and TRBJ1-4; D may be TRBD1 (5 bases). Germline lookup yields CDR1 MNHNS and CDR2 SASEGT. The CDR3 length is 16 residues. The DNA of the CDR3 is TGTGCCAGCAGCGAAGGGAAGGAGGTCGGGGGTGAAAAACTGTTTTTT. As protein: CASSEGKEVGGEKLFF.

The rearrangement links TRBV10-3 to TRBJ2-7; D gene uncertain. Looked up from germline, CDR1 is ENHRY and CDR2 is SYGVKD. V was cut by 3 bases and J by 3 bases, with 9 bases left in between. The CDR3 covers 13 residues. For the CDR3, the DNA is TGTGCCATCAGTGAATGGAACAGCTACGAGCAGTACTTC. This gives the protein CAISEWNSYEQYF.

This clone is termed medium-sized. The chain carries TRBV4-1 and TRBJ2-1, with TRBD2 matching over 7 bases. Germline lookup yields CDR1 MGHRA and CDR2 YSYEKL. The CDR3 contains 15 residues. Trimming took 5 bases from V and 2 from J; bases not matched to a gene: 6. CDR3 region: CASSTQRDPYNEQFF. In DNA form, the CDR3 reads TGCGCCAGCAGCACCCAGCGGGACCCCTACAATGAGCAGTTCTTC.

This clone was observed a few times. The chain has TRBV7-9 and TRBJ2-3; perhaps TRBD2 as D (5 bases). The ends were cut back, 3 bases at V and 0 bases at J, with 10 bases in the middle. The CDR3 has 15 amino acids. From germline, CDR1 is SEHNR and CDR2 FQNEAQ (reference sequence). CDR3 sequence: CASSLTDLSTDTQYF. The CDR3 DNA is TGTGCCAGCAGCTTGACGGACTTGAGCACAGATACGCAGTATTTT.

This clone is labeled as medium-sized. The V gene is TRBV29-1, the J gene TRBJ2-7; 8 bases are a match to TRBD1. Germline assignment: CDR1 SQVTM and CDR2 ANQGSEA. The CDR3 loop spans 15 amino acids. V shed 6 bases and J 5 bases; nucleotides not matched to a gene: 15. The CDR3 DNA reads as TGCAGCGTGAGGGGCGAGACAGGGGATGTCAACGAGCAGTACTTC. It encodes CSVRGETGDVNEQYF.

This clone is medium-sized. The CDR3 loop is CASRQGEQYF. CDR3 in DNA: TGTGCCAGCAGACAGGGCGAGCAGTACTTC. The chain recombines TRBV21-1 with TRBJ2-7; the D call in the table, TRBD1, was not verified against the DNA. TRBV21-1 is a recognized pseudogene. The CDR3 length is 10 residues.

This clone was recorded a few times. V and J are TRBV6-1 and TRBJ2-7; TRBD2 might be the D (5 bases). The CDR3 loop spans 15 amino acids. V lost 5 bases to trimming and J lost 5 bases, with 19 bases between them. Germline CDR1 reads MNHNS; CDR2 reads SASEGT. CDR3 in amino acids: CASSSAFRARDEQYF. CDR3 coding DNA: TGTGCCAGCAGTTCCGCCTTCCGGGCGCGGGACGAGCAGTACTTC.

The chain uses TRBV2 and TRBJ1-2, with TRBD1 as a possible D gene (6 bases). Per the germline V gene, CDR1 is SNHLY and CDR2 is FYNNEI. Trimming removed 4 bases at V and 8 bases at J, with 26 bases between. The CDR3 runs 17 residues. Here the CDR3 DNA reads TGTGCCAGCAGTGTTGGGTGGGGCATAATGACAGGCGAGGGCTACACCTTC. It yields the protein CASSVGWGIMTGEGYTF. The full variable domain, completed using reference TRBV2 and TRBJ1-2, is EPEVTQTPSHQVTQMGQEVILRCVPISNHLYFYWYRQILGQKVEFLVSFYNNEISEKSEIFDDQFSVERPDGSNFTLKIRSTKLEDSAMYFCASSVGWGIMTGEGYTFGSGTRLTVV.

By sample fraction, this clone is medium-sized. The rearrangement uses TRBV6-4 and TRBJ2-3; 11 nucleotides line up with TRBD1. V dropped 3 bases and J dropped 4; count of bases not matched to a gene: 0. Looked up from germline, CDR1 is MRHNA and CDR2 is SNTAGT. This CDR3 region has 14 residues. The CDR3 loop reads CASSEGQGADTQYF. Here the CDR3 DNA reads TGTGCCAGCAGTGAGGGACAGGGGGCAGATACGCAGTATTTT.